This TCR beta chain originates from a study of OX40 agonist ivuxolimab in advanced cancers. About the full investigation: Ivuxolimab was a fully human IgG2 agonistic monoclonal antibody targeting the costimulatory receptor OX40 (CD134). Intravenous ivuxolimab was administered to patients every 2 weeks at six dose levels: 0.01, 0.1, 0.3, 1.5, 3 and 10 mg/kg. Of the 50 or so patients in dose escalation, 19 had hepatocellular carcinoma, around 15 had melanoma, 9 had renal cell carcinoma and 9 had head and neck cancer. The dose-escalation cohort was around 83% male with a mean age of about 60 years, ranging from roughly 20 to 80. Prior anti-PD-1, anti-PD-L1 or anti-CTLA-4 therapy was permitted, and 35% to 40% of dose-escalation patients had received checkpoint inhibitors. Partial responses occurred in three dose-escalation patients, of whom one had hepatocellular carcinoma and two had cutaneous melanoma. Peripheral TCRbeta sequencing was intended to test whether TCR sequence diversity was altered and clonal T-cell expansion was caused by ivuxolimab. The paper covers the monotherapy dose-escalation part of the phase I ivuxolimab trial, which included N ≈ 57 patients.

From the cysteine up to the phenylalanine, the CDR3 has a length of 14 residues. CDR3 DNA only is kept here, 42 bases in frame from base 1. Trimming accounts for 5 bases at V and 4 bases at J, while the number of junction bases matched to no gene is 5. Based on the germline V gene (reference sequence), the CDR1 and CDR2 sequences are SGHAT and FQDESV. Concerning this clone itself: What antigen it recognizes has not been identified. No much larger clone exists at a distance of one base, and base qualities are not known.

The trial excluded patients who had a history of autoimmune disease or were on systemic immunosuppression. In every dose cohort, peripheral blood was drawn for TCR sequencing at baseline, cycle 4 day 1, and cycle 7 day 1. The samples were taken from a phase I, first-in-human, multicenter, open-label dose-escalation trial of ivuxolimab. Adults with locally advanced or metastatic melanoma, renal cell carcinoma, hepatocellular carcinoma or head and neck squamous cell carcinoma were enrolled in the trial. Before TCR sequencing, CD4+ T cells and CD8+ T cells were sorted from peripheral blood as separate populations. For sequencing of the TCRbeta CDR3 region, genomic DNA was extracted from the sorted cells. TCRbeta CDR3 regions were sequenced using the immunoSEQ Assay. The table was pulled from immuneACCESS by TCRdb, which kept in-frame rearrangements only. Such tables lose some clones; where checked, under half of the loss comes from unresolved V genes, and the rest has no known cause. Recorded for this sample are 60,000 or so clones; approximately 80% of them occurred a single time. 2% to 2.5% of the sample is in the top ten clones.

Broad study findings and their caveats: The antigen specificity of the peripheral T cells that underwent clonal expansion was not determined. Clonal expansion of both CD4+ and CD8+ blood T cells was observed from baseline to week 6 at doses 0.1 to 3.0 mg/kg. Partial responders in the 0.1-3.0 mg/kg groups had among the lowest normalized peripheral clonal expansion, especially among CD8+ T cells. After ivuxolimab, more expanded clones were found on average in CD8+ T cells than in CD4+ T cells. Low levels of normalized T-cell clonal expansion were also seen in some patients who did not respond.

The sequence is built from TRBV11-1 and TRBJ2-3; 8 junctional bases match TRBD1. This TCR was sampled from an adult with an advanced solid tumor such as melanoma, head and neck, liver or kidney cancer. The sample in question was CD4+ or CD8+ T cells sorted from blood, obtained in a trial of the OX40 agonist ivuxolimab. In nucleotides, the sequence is TGTGCCAGCAGCCCAGGGACAGGTCCAGATACGCAGTATTTT. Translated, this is CASSPGTGPDTQYF.